This T cell receptor beta chain comes out of a study of cytomegalovirus exposure and HLA in healthy donors. The V segment lost 1 base and the J segment 6 bases; nucleotides outside the gene matches: 1. CDR3 length: 14 residues. Germline V lookup: CDR1 SGHTA, CDR2 FQGNSA. The PCR had 60 Vbeta and 13 Jbeta primers. Assay used: immunoSEQ multiplex PCR; TCRdb lists only in-frame clones, some missing. This sample carries about 200,000 clones, under 90% of them seen once, and the ten largest clones take roughly 0.097%. The material sequenced was PBMCs. The chain joins TRBV7-2 to TRBJ2-1; 9 nucleotides line up with TRBD1. The TCR originated in a boy aged 2-15 years in good health and CMV-seronegative. The CDR3 coding sequence is TGTGCCAGCAGCTTAGGGGACAGGGTCAATGAGCAGTTCTTC. Amino acid sequence: CASSLGDRVNEQFF.